This is a list of T cell receptor beta chains from one sample in a study of blood T cell repertoires in COVID-19. Clones were sequenced by immunoSEQ multiplex PCR, and TCRdb holds only the in-frame ones, with some missing. The sample has about 140,000 clones; more than 60% are singletons. Sequencing was performed on peripheral blood. The receptors shown here come from a man older than 75 with acute or convalescent COVID-19. Both conserved end residues are part of each CDR3. A D gene is named only where the DNA matches it firmly. Expanded clones are given a class, and other clones once, few, many or no size at all.

TGTGCCAGCAGTTTAATCGGGACACCGTCCTACGAGCAGTACTTC | CASSLIGTPSYEQYF | TRBJ2-7 | NA | NA | TRBV27
TGTGCCAGCAGCCTAAAACAAGAGACCCAGTACTTC | CASSLKQETQYF | TRBJ2-5 | NA | NA | TRBV7-2
TGTGCCAGCAGCCCTTTCAGGGCAGATACGCAGTATTTT | CASSPFRADTQYF | TRBJ2-3 | NA | many | TRBV12-3/TRBV12-4
TGTGCCAGCAGTGGGGGACAGGGGAGTCAGCCCCAGCATTTT | CASSGGQGSQPQHF | TRBJ1-5 | TRBD1 | NA | TRBV2
TGTGCCAGCAGCACCCCCTCAGCGGGGGGCACAGATACGCAGTATTTT | CASSTPSAGGTDTQYF | TRBJ2-3 | TRBD2 | NA | TRBV5-6
TGTGCCAGCAGTTTACAGGGGTATGAGACCCAGTACTTC | CASSLQGYETQYF | TRBJ2-5 | NA | NA | TRBV12-3/TRBV12-4
TGCGCCAGCTCCCGGACTAGCGGGACAGAGACCCAGTACTTC | CASSRTSGTETQYF | TRBJ2-5 | TRBD2 | NA | TRBV5-1
TGCGCCAGCAGCCCCGGGACAGGGAACACTGAAGCTTTCTTT | CASSPGTGNTEAFF | TRBJ1-1 | TRBD1 | NA | TRBV5-1
TGTGCCAGCAGTCCCCAAGGGGACTATGGCTACACCTTC | CASSPQGDYGYTF | TRBJ1-2 | NA | NA | TRBV6-5
TGTGCCAGCAGGCCCCGGACACTAAGCTCTGGCTACACCTTC | CASRPRTLSSGYTF | TRBJ1-2 | NA | NA | TRBV4-2
TGTGCCAGCAGCCCCCGGGCAGATACGCAGTATTTT | CASSPRADTQYF | TRBJ2-3 | NA | NA | TRBV7-8
TGTGCCAGCAGCGAGGGGGGGCTAAACACAGATACGCAGTATTTT | CASSEGGLNTDTQYF | TRBJ2-3 | NA | NA | TRBV2
TGTGCCAGCAGTGGACAAAGGACTAGCGGGGGCCGCACAGATACGCAGTATTTT | CASSGQRTSGGRTDTQYF | TRBJ2-3 | TRBD2 | few | TRBV6-2/TRBV6-3
TGTGCCTGGAGGGTTTCTGGGACAGCTAATGAAAAACTGTTTTTT | CAWRVSGTANEKLFF | TRBJ1-4 | TRBD1 | NA | TRBV30
TGTGCCAGCAGTCCCGGGTGGAATGAGCAGTTCTTC | CASSPGWNEQFF | TRBJ2-1 | NA | NA | TRBV6-5
TGTGCCAGCAGTTACGAAGGACAGTACGAGCAGTACTTC | CASSYEGQYEQYF | TRBJ2-7 | NA | NA | TRBV6-6
TGTGCCTGGGGTTCAGGGGTTGGCGGGGAGCTGTTTTTT | CAWGSGVGGELFF | TRBJ2-2 | NA | NA | TRBV30
TGTGCCAGCAAGGGCAGGGGGATAGGAGAGACCCAGTACTTC | CASKGRGIGETQYF | TRBJ2-5 | TRBD1 | once | TRBV27
TGTGCCTGGGGGGAGGAGGCTGGCTACACCTTC | CAWGEEAGYTF | TRBJ1-2 | NA | NA | TRBV30
TGTGCCACCAGCAGACGAACAGGGGGTAATCAGCCCCAGCATTTT | CATSRRTGGNQPQHF | TRBJ1-5 | TRBD1 | NA | TRBV15
TGTGCCAGCAGTGCGGGACTCCCTGGGGGAAACACCATATATTTT | CASSAGLPGGNTIYF | TRBJ1-3 | NA | NA | TRBV2
TGTGCCAGCAGTTCAGGGGGATTCGAGCAGTACTTC | CASSSGGFEQYF | TRBJ2-7 | TRBD1 | once | TRBV5-5
TGTGCCAGCAGCCTATCGACTAGCGGGGGGCAAGAGACCCAGTACTTC | CASSLSTSGGQETQYF | TRBJ2-5 | TRBD2 | NA | TRBV7-2
TGTGCCACTAAACAGACGTCGGGAAACACCATATATTTT | CATKQTSGNTIYF | TRBJ1-3 | NA | many | TRBV2
TGTGCCAGCAGCTTGGTGGGACAGGGTAATGAAAAACTGTTTTTT | CASSLVGQGNEKLFF | TRBJ1-4 | TRBD1 | NA | TRBV5-6
TGTGCCAGCAGTGATTCCCGGGGGGGCGGGGAGACCCAGTACTTC | CASSDSRGGGETQYF | TRBJ2-5 | TRBD2 | NA | TRBV6-4
TGCGCCAGCAGGTTGACTAGCGGGGGGGCCAACTATGAGCAGTTCTTC | CASRLTSGGANYEQFF | TRBJ2-1 | TRBD2 | NA | TRBV5-1
TGTGCCAGCCTTATGTGGGGGCAACCAAGTCAGCCCCAGCATTTT | CASLMWGQPSQPQHF | TRBJ1-5 | NA | NA | TRBV6-5
TGTGCCAGTAGTCCTACTGCGGGGTCGAAGACCCAGTACTTC | CASSPTAGSKTQYF | TRBJ2-5 | NA | NA | TRBV19
TGTGCCAGCAGCCCACAGGGGGCAACGGATGAGCAGTTCTTC | CASSPQGATDEQFF | TRBJ2-1 | TRBD1 | NA | TRBV4-2
TGTGCCAGCAGCTTGGGACAGGGTAATGAAAAACTGTTTTTT | CASSLGQGNEKLFF | TRBJ1-4 | TRBD1 | NA | TRBV5-6
TGTGCCAGCAGCCATGAAACTAGCGGGGGGTTCCCACTAGAGACCCAGTACTTC | CASSHETSGGFPLETQYF | TRBJ2-5 | TRBD2 | once | TRBV7-9
TGTGCCAGCAGCTTACGCAGGTATCCCTATGGCTACACCTTC | CASSLRRYPYGYTF | TRBJ1-2 | NA | NA | TRBV7-2
TGTGCCAGCTCACTGGGACAGTTGAATTCACCCCTCCACTTT | CASSLGQLNSPLHF | TRBJ1-6 | TRBD1 | NA | TRBV18
TGTGCCAGTAGGGACAGGGAATCGGTAAACACCATATATTTT | CASRDRESVNTIYF | TRBJ1-3 | TRBD1 | few | TRBV19
TGTGCCAGCAGCATCTGGACAGGGGAATACGAGCAGTACTTC | CASSIWTGEYEQYF | TRBJ2-7 | TRBD1 | NA | TRBV14
TGCGCCAGCAGCCAGAACGGACAGGTGTCCTACGAGCAGTACTTC | CASSQNGQVSYEQYF | TRBJ2-7 | TRBD1 | NA | TRBV4-3
TGTGCCAGCTCCTCGGAGGTGGGCACTGAAGCTTTCTTT | CASSSEVGTEAFF | TRBJ1-1 | NA | NA | TRBV18
TGCGCCAGCATGATTCCGGGACAGAAAGGCGAGCAGTACTTC | CASMIPGQKGEQYF | TRBJ2-7 | TRBD1 | few | TRBV5-1
TGTGCCAGCAGCTCCCTTCGGACAGGCGACGGGGAGCTGTTTTTT | CASSSLRTGDGELFF | TRBJ2-2 | TRBD1 | NA | TRBV7-8
TGTGCCAGTAGTTTGAGCGGCGAGACCCAGTACTTC | CASSLSGETQYF | TRBJ2-5 | NA | NA | TRBV19
TGTGCCAGTGGGACAGGGAATTACGAGCAGTACTTC | CASGTGNYEQYF | TRBJ2-7 | TRBD1 | NA | TRBV6-5
TGTGCCAGCAGTGGGACAGCGAGGTACAATGAGCAGTTCTTC | CASSGTARYNEQFF | TRBJ2-1 | TRBD1 | NA | TRBV28
TGTGCCAGCAGCTCGCAGACAGGGGGCGGCTACGAGCAGTACTTC | CASSSQTGGGYEQYF | TRBJ2-7 | TRBD1 | NA | TRBV7-9
TGTGCCAGCAGCACCCAGACTAGCGGGGCCTACGAGCAGTACTTC | CASSTQTSGAYEQYF | TRBJ2-7 | TRBD2 | NA | TRBV7-2
TGTGCCAGCAGCTCCGGACTAGCGGGGGGAACTACTAGCACAGATACGCAGTATTTT | CASSSGLAGGTTSTDTQYF | TRBJ2-3 | TRBD2 | NA | TRBV7-2
TGTGCCAGCAGCCGGGGGTGGGACTATGGCTACACCTTC | CASSRGWDYGYTF | TRBJ1-2 | NA | NA | TRBV7-9
TGTGCCAGCAGCTTGCAACAGGGAAACACCGGGGAGCTGTTTTTT | CASSLQQGNTGELFF | TRBJ2-2 | NA | NA | TRBV7-2
TGTGCCAGCAGCTCAAGGACAGATTTAAACACCATATATTTT | CASSSRTDLNTIYF | TRBJ1-3 | NA | NA | TRBV7-2
TGTGCCAGCAGCGTCGGAGGGGTAGTCGGTGGGAACACCATATATTTT | CASSVGGVVGGNTIYF | TRBJ1-3 | NA | NA | TRBV9
TGTGCCAGTAGGACGACAGGGTTCGATTACAATCAGCCCCAGCATTTT | CASRTTGFDYNQPQHF | TRBJ1-5 | TRBD1 | NA | TRBV19
TGTGCCAGCAGCCCTGGGGCAGCCAATCAGCCCCAGCATTTT | CASSPGAANQPQHF | TRBJ1-5 | NA | NA | TRBV5-5
TGCAGTGCTAGTGACAGGGGGTCTGATTCACCCCTCCACTTT | CSASDRGSDSPLHF | TRBJ1-6 | TRBD1 | NA | TRBV20-1
TGTGCCAGCAGCTTAAGGACAGGGAACTATGGCTACACCTTC | CASSLRTGNYGYTF | TRBJ1-2 | TRBD1 | few | TRBV11-2
TGCAGTGCCAGTCCACTAGCGGGGGGCTCGAACACCGGGGAGCTGTTTTTT | CSASPLAGGSNTGELFF | TRBJ2-2 | TRBD2 | NA | TRBV20-1
TGTGCCAGCAGGGGGGCTCACATGAACACTGAAGCTTTCTTT | CASRGAHMNTEAFF | TRBJ1-1 | NA | NA | TRBV28
TGCAGCGTTAGTAAGGAGGTGGGCACTGAAGCTTTCTTT | CSVSKEVGTEAFF | TRBJ1-1 | NA | NA | TRBV29-1
TGTGCCAGCAGCGGACAGGGCCGTTCAGGTTGGGGCTACACCTTC | CASSGQGRSGWGYTF | TRBJ1-2 | TRBD1 | NA | TRBV2
TGTGCCAGTAGTCCGGGTAGCGGGGGGACCTCCTACAATGAGCAGTTCTTC | CASSPGSGGTSYNEQFF | TRBJ2-1 | TRBD2 | NA | TRBV19